The text below deals with one T cell receptor beta chain. These data come from a study of blood T cell repertoires in COVID-19. Study-wide context: Sources were T cells, B-cell-depleted T cells, or PBMCs; the material itself was cDNA or gDNA.

The length of the CDR3 is 11 residues. The V and J ends lost 6 bases and 7 bases respectively, with 9 bases between them. In germline, CDR1 is MGHDK, CDR2 SYGVNS. Here immunoSEQ multiplex PCR was the method, and the copy in TCRdb shows in-frame clones only, minus some. The repertoire holds about 220,000 clones, with 86% as singletons. The participants were between roughly 18 and 90 years old and came from under 25 US areas. The V and J genes are TRBV25-1 and TRBJ1-1; D possibly corresponds to TRBD1 (5 bases). The sequencing input was PBMCs or T cells enriched from blood (not recorded which). The receptor was derived from a woman aged 40 to 50 with acute COVID-19. The chain's CDR3 is CASRTGLEAFF. The CDR3 coding sequence is TGTGCCAGCAGGACGGGACTTGAAGCTTTCTTT. Full variable domain (outside the CDR3, taken from reference TRBV25-1 and TRBJ1-1): EADIYQTPRYLVIGTGKKITLECSQTMGHDKMYWYQQDPGMELHLIHYSYGVNSTEKGDLSSESTVSRIRTEHFPLTLESARPSHTSQYLCASRTGLEAFFGQGTRLTVV.